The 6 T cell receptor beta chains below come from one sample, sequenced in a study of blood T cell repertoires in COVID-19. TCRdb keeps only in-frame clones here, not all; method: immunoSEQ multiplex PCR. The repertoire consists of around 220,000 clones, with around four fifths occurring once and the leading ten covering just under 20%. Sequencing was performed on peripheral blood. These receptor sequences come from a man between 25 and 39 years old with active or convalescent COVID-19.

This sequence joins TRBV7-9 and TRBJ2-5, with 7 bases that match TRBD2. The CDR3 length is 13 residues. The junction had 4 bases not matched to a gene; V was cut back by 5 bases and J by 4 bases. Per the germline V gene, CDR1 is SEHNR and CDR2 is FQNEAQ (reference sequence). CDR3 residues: CASSRTRGETQYF. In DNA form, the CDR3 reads TGTGCCAGCAGCCGGACTAGGGGAGAGACCCAGTACTTC.

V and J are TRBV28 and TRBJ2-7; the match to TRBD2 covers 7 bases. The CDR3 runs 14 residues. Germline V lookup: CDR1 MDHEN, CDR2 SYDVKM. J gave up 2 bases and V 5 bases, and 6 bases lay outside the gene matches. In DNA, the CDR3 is TGTGCCAGCAGTCCGCGGGGGTCGACCTACGAGCAGTACTTC. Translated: CASSPRGSTYEQYF.

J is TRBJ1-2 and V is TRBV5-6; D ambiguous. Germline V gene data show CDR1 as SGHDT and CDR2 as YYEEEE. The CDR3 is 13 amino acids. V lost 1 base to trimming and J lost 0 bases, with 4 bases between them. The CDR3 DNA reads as TGTGCCAGCAGCTTGATCACTAACTATGGCTACACCTTC. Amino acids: CASSLITNYGYTF.

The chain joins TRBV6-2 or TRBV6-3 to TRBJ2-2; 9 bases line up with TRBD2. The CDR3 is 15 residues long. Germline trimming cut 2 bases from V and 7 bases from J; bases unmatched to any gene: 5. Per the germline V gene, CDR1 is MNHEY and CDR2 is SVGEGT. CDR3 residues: CASSYVAGEVGELFF. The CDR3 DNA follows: TGTGCCAGCAGTTACGTAGCGGGAGAAGTCGGGGAGCTGTTTTTT.

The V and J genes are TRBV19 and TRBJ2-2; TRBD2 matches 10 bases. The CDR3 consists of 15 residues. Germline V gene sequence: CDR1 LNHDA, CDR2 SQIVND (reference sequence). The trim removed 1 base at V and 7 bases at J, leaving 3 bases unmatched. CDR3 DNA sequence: TGTGCCAGTAGTATAGTCCTAGCGGGGGACGGGGAGCTGTTTTTT. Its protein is CASSIVLAGDGELFF.

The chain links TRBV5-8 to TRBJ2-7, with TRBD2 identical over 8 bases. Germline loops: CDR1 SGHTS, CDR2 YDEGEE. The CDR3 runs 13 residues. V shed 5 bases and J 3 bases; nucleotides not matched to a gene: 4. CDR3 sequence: CASRRSGNYEQYF. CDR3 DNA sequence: TGTGCCAGCAGACGTAGCGGGAACTACGAGCAGTACTTC.